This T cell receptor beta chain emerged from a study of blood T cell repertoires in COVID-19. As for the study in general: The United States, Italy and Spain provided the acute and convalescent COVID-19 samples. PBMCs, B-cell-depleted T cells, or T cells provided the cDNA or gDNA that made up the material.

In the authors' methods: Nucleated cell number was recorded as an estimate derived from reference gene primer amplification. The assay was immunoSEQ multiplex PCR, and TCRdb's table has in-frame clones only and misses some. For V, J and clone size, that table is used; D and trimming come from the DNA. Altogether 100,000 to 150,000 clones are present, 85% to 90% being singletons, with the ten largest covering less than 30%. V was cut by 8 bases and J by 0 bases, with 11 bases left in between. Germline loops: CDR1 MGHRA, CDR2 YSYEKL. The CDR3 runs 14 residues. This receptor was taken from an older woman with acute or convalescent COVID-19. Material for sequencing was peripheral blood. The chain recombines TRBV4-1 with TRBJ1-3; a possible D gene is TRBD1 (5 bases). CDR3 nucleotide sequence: TGCGCCAGCGCGCCGGGACTCTCTGGAAACACCATATATTTT. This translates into CASAPGLSGNTIYF.